This passage covers 26 T cell receptor beta chains from one sample sequenced in a study of T cell changes during pregnancy in multiple sclerosis. This table comes from immunoSEQ multiplex PCR, and its TCRdb copy is limited to in-frame clones, with some not included. The data contain around 99,000 clones, around 92% of them seen just once; the ten biggest clones take up about 3%. This sample comprised peripheral blood, obtained in the first trimester of pregnancy. The receptors shown here come from a female donor with multiple sclerosis, enrolled in a pregnancy study.

The chain recombines TRBV5-4 with TRBJ1-2; D is uncertain. Germline assignment: CDR1 SGHNT and CDR2 YYREEE (reference sequence). The CDR3 runs 14 residues. The germline V and J ends were trimmed by 0 bases and 2 bases, with 8 bases remaining between them. CDR3 sequence: CASSLGAGNYGYTF. The CDR3 nucleotides read TGTGCCAGCAGCTTGGGCGCGGGAAACTATGGCTACACCTTC.

The chain has TRBV6-5 and TRBJ2-4, with D unclear. This CDR3 is built from 13 residues. Germline V gives CDR1 MNHEY, CDR2 SVGAGI. V was cut by 6 bases and J by 1 base, with 7 bases left in between. CDR3 DNA: TGTGCCAGCAGAGACTGGGCCAAAAACATTCAGTACTTC. This translates into CASRDWAKNIQYF.

The genes are TRBV30 and TRBJ1-5, with D tentatively TRBD1 (5 bases). This CDR3 region has 13 residues. V was trimmed by 1 base and J by 7 bases, leaving 11 bases between them. Germline CDR1 reads GTSNPN; CDR2 reads SVGIG (reference sequence). CDR3 amino acids: CAWSAQGRQPQHF. Here the CDR3 DNA reads TGTGCCTGGAGTGCGCAGGGTCGACAGCCCCAGCATTTT. Supplemented by reference TRBV30 and TRBJ1-5, the full variable domain reads SQTIHQWPATLVQPVGSPLSLECTVEGTSNPNLYWYRQAAGRGLQLLFYSVGIGQISSEVPQNLSASRPQDRQFILSSKKLLLSDSGFYLCAWSAQGRQPQHFGDGTRLSIL.

V gene TRBV5-4 combines with J gene TRBJ2-2; the match to TRBD2 covers 9 bases. Germline assignment: CDR1 SGHNT and CDR2 YYREEE (reference sequence). This CDR3 is built from 18 residues. The V segment lost 0 bases and the J segment 2 bases; nucleotides outside the gene matches: 8. The CDR3 DNA sequence: TGTGCCAGCAGCTTGGCCGGGCTAGCGGGACCAAACACCGGGGAGCTGTTTTTT. This gives the protein CASSLAGLAGPNTGELFF.

V usage is TRBV19 and J usage is TRBJ2-1; 9 bases fit TRBD2. The J segment lost 8 bases and the V segment lost 9 bases, leaving 11 bases of the junction unmatched. The CDR3 loop spans 14 amino acids. Germline CDR1 is LNHDA and CDR2 is SQIVND (reference sequence). The CDR3 DNA reads as TGTGCCAGCCACCCGGGACTAGCTAAACATGAGCAGTTCTTC. Translating gives CASHPGLAKHEQFF.

The rearrangement joins TRBV7-8 to TRBJ2-1, with 9 nucleotides matching TRBD2. Germline V gene sequence: CDR1 SGHVS, CDR2 FQNEAQ. There are 19 residues in the CDR3. Losses at the gene ends were 2 bases for V and 1 base for J; bases not matched to a gene: 12. The CDR3 region is CASSLRLAGNPPSYNEQFF. DNA of the CDR3: TGTGCCAGCAGCTTAAGGCTAGCGGGAAACCCCCCTTCCTACAATGAGCAGTTCTTC.

The chain recombines TRBV14 with TRBJ2-5, with TRBD2 matching 15 bases. The CDR3 is made up of 18 amino acids. Looked up from germline, CDR1 is SGHDN and CDR2 is FVKESK. Trimming at V came to 4 bases and at J to 1 base, leaving 7 bases not matched to a gene. CDR3 sequence reads: CASSPGTSGRRIQETQYF. The CDR3 DNA sequence: TGTGCCAGCAGCCCCGGGACTAGCGGGAGGCGAATCCAAGAGACCCAGTACTTC.

In its sample, this clone was seen a few times. The chain employs TRBV2 and TRBJ2-3, with D possibly being TRBD2 (5 bases). Trimming shortened V by 6 bases and J by 5 bases, and 12 bases separated the two germline ends. This CDR3 is built from 13 residues. Germline CDR1 is SNHLY and CDR2 is FYNNEI. The CDR3 protein is CASSQVGRDTQYF. For the CDR3, the DNA is TGTGCCAGCAGCCAAGTGGGGAGAGATACGCAGTATTTT.

The CDR3 sequence: CASSWTGVTEAFF. CDR3 DNA: TGCGCCAGCAGTTGGACAGGGGTCACTGAAGCTTTCTTT. This chain links TRBV5-1 with TRBJ1-1; 9 bases fit TRBD1. This CDR3 spans 13 amino acids. From germline, CDR1 is SGHRS and CDR2 YFSETQ. The trim removed 5 bases at V and 4 bases at J, leaving 3 bases unmatched.

This chain joins TRBV6-6 and TRBJ2-7, with 8 bases matching TRBD2. This CDR3 comprises 14 residues. The germline V gene has CDR1 MNHNY and CDR2 SVGAGI (reference sequence). Trimming cost V 10 bases and J 6 bases; bases outside gene matches: 14. CDR3 protein: CAIHGVSGTGEQYF. Written as DNA, the CDR3 is TGTGCCATCCATGGGGTTAGCGGGACCGGCGAGCAGTACTTC.

This rearrangement joins TRBV19 to TRBJ1-2; tentatively, D is TRBD1 (5 bases). Trimming cost V 2 bases and J 4 bases, with 11 bases left between them. This CDR3 region has 14 residues. Germline CDR1 is LNHDA and CDR2 is SQIVND (reference sequence). The CDR3 nucleotides are TGTGCCAGTAGTATACAGGGTTGGGCCTATGGCTACACCTTC. It translates to CASSIQGWAYGYTF.

This chain joins TRBV19 and TRBJ1-2; D gene ambiguous. This CDR3 region has 16 residues. V lost 5 bases and J lost 5, with 21 bases in between. Germline V CDR1 and CDR2: LNHDA, SQIVND (reference sequence). The CDR3 DNA reads as TGTGCCAGTAGTTCCTCCCGTGGCATTGGCTGGTATGGCTACACCTTC. As protein: CASSSSRGIGWYGYTF. Full variable domain (missing parts from reference TRBV19 and TRBJ1-2): DGGITQSPKYLFRKEGQNVTLSCEQNLNHDAMYWYRQDPGQGLRLIYYSQIVNDFQKGDIAEGYSVSREKKESFPLTVTSAQKNPTAFYLCASSSSRGIGWYGYTFGSGTRLTVV.

The chain uses TRBV6-5 and TRBJ2-4, with TRBD1 matching 11 bases. Germline CDR1 MNHEY, CDR2 SVGAGI. The V gene end was trimmed by 2 bases and the J gene end by 10 bases; junction bases not matched to a gene: 10. This CDR3 has 16 residues. CDR3 protein: CASSYGGTGGRRIQYF. CDR3 bases: TGTGCCAGCAGTTACGGAGGGACAGGGGGACGTCGGATTCAGTACTTC.

The J gene is TRBJ2-7, the V gene TRBV7-9, with D perhaps matching TRBD1 (5 bases). This CDR3 contains 13 residues. V was pared by 8 bases and J by 2 bases, with 13 bases between. Germline CDR1 SEHNR, CDR2 FQNEAQ (reference sequence). The CDR3 here is CASAKGVAYEQYF. Written as DNA, the CDR3 is TGTGCCAGCGCCAAAGGGGTGGCCTACGAGCAGTACTTC.

V is TRBV5-4 and J is TRBJ1-1, with TRBD1 matching over 7 bases. The CDR3 has 13 amino acids. J gave up 4 bases and V 1 base, and 1 base lay outside the gene matches. Germline CDR1 reads SGHNT; CDR2 reads YYREEE (reference sequence). The CDR3 coding sequence is TGTGCCAGCAGCTTGCAGGGGGGCACTGAAGCTTTCTTT. It translates to CASSLQGGTEAFF.

The chain couples TRBV5-1 to TRBJ2-2; 8 positions match TRBD1. Germline trimming cut 5 bases from V and 6 bases from J; bases unmatched to any gene: 9. The CDR3 spans 15 residues. Germline V gene lookup returns CDR1 SGHRS and CDR2 YFSETQ. As DNA, the CDR3 is TGCGCCAGCAGGATACAGGGGGGTAGCGCCGGGGAGCTGTTTTTT. Protein sequence: CASRIQGGSAGELFF.

The chain combines TRBV5-4 with TRBJ2-5; 9 nucleotides align to TRBD2. The CDR3 is made up of 15 amino acids. The V gene's germline CDR1 is SGHNT and CDR2 YYREEE (reference sequence). Losses at the gene ends were 3 bases for V and 2 bases for J; bases not matched to a gene: 5. CDR3: CASSWGSGRQETQYF. In DNA, the CDR3 is TGTGCCAGCAGCTGGGGAAGCGGGAGGCAAGAGACCCAGTACTTC.

J is TRBJ2-1 and V is TRBV9, with a tentative D call TRBD2 (6 bases). The V gene lost 0 bases and the J gene lost 9 bases, with 22 bases spanning the gap. The CDR3 is 17 residues long. CDR1 and CDR2 (germline): SGDLS, YYNGEE. This chain's CDR3 is CASSVAVGGLSFSEQFF. CDR3 nucleotides: TGTGCCAGCAGCGTAGCTGTGGGAGGTCTGAGTTTCAGTGAGCAGTTCTTC.

The chain uses TRBV27 and TRBJ2-1; D might be TRBD2 (6 bases). This CDR3 has 14 amino acids. V lost 5 bases and J lost 0, with 8 bases in between. Germline V gene lookup returns CDR1 MNHEY and CDR2 SMNVEV (reference sequence). The CDR3 loop reads CASSPTSSYNEQFF. The DNA of the CDR3 is TGTGCCAGCAGTCCGACTAGCTCCTACAATGAGCAGTTCTTC.

In this sample, this clone turned up a few times. This chain connects TRBV29-1 to TRBJ2-7, with D possibly matching TRBD1 (6 bases). This CDR3 is 12 amino acids long. The germline V gene has CDR1 SQVTM and CDR2 ANQGSEA. Trimming removed 8 bases from V and 1 base from J, with 12 bases in between. The CDR3 spells CSFSQGSYEQYF. The CDR3 bases are TGCAGCTTTTCACAGGGATCCTACGAGCAGTACTTC.

The rearrangement links TRBV18 to TRBJ1-2, with D unresolved. Germline CDR1 and CDR2: KGHSH and LQKENI. The V end lost 2 bases, the J end lost 2 bases, and 12 bases lay between the germline ends. CDR3 length: 15 residues. This CDR3 is CASSPSQVPNYGYTF. The CDR3 nucleotides are TGTGCCAGCTCACCATCCCAGGTTCCCAACTATGGCTACACCTTC.

This sequence joins TRBV6-5 and TRBJ2-3, with a possible D match to TRBD2 (5 bases). V was pared by 1 base and J by 3 bases, with 11 bases between. Germline lookup yields CDR1 MNHEY and CDR2 SVGAGI. This CDR3 has 15 amino acids. The CDR3 loop reads CASSYFQSGTDTQYF. CDR3 nucleotide sequence: TGTGCCAGCAGTTACTTCCAATCGGGGACAGATACGCAGTATTTT.

This clone was detected only once. The chain combines TRBV11-1 with TRBJ2-7; 9 bases are a match to TRBD2. From germline, CDR1 is SGHAT and CDR2 FQDESV (reference sequence). This CDR3 is built from 14 residues. Trimming cost V 5 bases and J 0 bases; bases outside gene matches: 2. The DNA for the CDR3 is TGTGCCAGCAGCCATAGCGGGGGCTCCTACGAGCAGTACTTC. This gives the protein CASSHSGGSYEQYF.

V usage is TRBV21-1 and J usage is TRBJ2-1; TRBD2, the table's D call, lacks a check against the DNA. TRBV21-1 is flagged as a pseudogene. There are 18 residues in the CDR3. CDR3 in DNA: TGTGCCAGCAGCAAGTGGGGCGAGACTAGCGGGAGTTCCGATGAGCAGTTCTTC. Residues: CASSKWGETSGSSDEQFF.

This rearrangement joins TRBV6-1 to TRBJ1-5, with 7 bases matching TRBD1. With 7 bases clipped from V and 4 bases from J, the junction kept 7 bases outside the gene matches. CDR3 size: 14 residues. In germline, CDR1 is MNHNS, CDR2 SASEGT. Here the CDR3 DNA reads TGTGCCAGCACCTCGGGACAGATAAATCAGCCCCAGCATTTT. Its translation: CASTSGQINQPQHF.

The V and J genes are TRBV6-5 and TRBJ2-7; D remains ambiguous. Trimming pared 6 bases from V and 3 bases from J, leaving 9 bases between. The CDR3 spans 12 residues. In germline, CDR1 is MNHEY, CDR2 SVGAGI. Here the CDR3 DNA reads TGTGCCAGCAGGTCCCGGAGCTACGAGCAGTACTTC. It translates to CASRSRSYEQYF.